The source of this T cell receptor beta chain is a study of glioma-infiltrating T cells after dendritic cell vaccination. Looking at the study overall: The vaccine used monocyte-derived dendritic cells pulsed overnight with autologous tumor lysate.

TCRdb keeps only in-frame clones here, not all; method: immunoSEQ multiplex PCR. This table holds about 87,000 clones, 70% to 90% found once. Sequencing used blood, obtained before dendritic cell vaccination. The receptor was derived from a human donor with glioblastoma.

The CDR3 reads CASSIDRVVGELFF. The DNA for the CDR3 is TGTGCCAGCAGTATCGACAGGGTCGTCGGGGAGCTGTTTTTT. This chain uses TRBV6-4 with TRBJ2-2; 7 bases map to TRBD1. The CDR3 consists of 14 residues. The germline V gene has CDR1 MRHNA and CDR2 SNTAGT. Trimming removed 5 bases from V and 7 bases from J; junction bases left unmatched: 7.